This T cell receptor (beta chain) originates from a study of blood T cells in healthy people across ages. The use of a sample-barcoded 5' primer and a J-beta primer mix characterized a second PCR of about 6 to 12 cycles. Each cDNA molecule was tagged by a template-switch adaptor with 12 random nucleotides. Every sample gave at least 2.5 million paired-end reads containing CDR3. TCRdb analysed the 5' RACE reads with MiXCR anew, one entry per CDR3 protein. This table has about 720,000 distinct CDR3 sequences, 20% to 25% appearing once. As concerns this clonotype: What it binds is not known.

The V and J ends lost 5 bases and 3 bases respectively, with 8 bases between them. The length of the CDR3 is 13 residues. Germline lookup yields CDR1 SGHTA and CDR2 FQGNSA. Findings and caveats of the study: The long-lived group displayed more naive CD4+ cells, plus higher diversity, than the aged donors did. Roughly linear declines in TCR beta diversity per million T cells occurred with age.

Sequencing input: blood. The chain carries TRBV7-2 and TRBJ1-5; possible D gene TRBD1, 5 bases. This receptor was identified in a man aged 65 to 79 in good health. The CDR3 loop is CASSRQPNQPQHF. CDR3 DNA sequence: TGTGCCAGCAGCCGACAGCCCAATCAGCCCCAGCATTTT.